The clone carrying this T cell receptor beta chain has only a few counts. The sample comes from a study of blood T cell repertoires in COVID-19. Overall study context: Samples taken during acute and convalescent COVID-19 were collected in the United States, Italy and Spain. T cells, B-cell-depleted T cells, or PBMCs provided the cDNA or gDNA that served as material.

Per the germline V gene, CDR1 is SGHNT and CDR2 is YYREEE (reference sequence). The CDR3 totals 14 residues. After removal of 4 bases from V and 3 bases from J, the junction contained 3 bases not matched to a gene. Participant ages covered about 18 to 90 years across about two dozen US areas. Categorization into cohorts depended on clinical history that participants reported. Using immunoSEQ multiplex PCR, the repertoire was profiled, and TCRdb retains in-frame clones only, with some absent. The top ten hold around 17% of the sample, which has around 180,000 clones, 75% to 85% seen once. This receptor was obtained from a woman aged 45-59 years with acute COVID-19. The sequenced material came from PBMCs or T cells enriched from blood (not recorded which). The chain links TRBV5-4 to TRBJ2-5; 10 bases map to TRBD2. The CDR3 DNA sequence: TGTGCCAGCAGCCCCGGACTAGCGGAAGAGACCCAGTACTTC. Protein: CASSPGLAEETQYF.